This T cell receptor beta chain was captured in a study of cytomegalovirus exposure and HLA in healthy donors (TCRdb year 2017). Regarding the research as a whole: According to an earlier analysis of several hundred of the donors, some 180 million T cells yielded over 100 million unique TCR beta sequences and about 300 Gb of sequence data. HLA typing covered class I and class II loci at four-digit resolution. In an earlier analysis of 500 to 650 of the donors, high-throughput TCR beta sequencing was used to judge whether each TCR beta V gene segment behaved as functional or pseudogenic. The study aimed to test whether cataloging public T cell receptors could reveal signatures of past pathogen exposure. Among over 350 genotyped donors of the cohort, an average of about 240,000 unique TCR beta nucleotide sequences were sequenced per donor, roughly 18% of them non-productive. Because of strong linkage in the cohort, roughly five DR-DQ haplotypes were treated as single units for association and clustering. To study patterns of TCR occurrence, a later analysis re-analyzed previously published TCR beta repertoires from around 660 donors and added high-resolution HLA genotyping. The later analysis used no new phenotypic data to find candidate immune exposures, relying instead on TCR beta sequences and their occurrence across donors. All discovery cohort repertoires had been generated on a single sequencing platform. A separate validation cohort of about 110 different subjects was used in addition to the 666-subject first cohort. Typing coverage varied by locus: roughly 629-640 donors for A, B, C, DRB1 and DQB1; approximately 500 for DQA1; about 570 for DPA1; 450 to 480 for DPB1. Donor age, sex, ethnicity and CMV serostatus were collected together with the repertoire data. Among the approximately 430 genotyped donors, under 90% belonged to the genetic ancestry cluster associated with self-reported Caucasian donors. Using immunosequencing, the study profiled T cell repertoires from about 620 subjects and related those repertoires to cytomegalovirus serostatus. In a later genetic analysis, genome-wide SNP genotypes for about 55% of the roughly 700 donors were used, and that subset was treated as a discovery cohort. Around 320 gigabases of sequencing data and 80 million or so unique TCR sequences were included in an early release covering roughly 600 HLA-typed donors. To predict cytomegalovirus infection status, the study combined high-throughput TCR immunosequencing, statistical association of individual TCRs with disease status, and machine learning.

The paper as a whole reports these results and caveats: In the study, about 150 TCR beta chains were listed as associated with cytomegalovirus. A later genetic analysis associated a missense DCLRE1C variant with V-gene and J-gene trimming of TCR beta chains, and an independent cohort replicated the association. Some IMGT-functional V segments, including TRBV6-2 and TRBV6-3, could not be distinguished by the 87-base-pair reads and were therefore excluded. When HLA alleles, especially DR and DQ, strongly co-occurred, attributing TCR associations to individual alleles was difficult. Linkage disequilibrium might explain the correlated functional status among segregating V segments, but an unknown experimental factor could not be ruled out. A group of highly shared sequence variants was considered likely to be a technical artifact of the sequencing pipeline. It was suggested by the authors that the approach could potentially be generalized to other disease states and immunological phenotypes. Because HLA typing was unavailable for some donors at each locus, only the typed subset was used in association tests. An earlier analysis of approximately 570 of the donors showed that most TCR beta V segments appeared in productive rearrangements either about 87% or about 30% of the time, which broadly matched IMGT annotations. While some public TCRs were present in many individuals, most TCR sequences turned up only very rarely across donors. According to a later analysis, parvovirus B19, influenza, CMV and Epstein-Barr virus appeared linked to several top co-occurrence clusters. CMV serostatus was the only immune exposure information available for the cohort. Because counts were too low, some 16 rarely observed V segments, including chromosome 9 orphons, were excluded from the earlier analysis of 587 of the donors. A further reported finding was that TCR beta sequences accurately predicted the HLA-A and HLA-B alleles for most subjects in the first cohort. Cytomegalovirus status was reported to be diagnosed by the classifier with high specificity and sensitivity in both the original and validation cohorts. A later genetic analysis reported fewer N-insertions in productive TCRs among donors in an Asian-associated ancestry cluster than the roughly 690-donor mean. A later analysis found that HLA-associated TCR beta chains were more clonally expanded and had lower generation probabilities than equally common non-associated chains. Presence/absence analyses assumed roughly uniform sequencing depth across donors, an assumption that may not hold. A few of the identified cytomegalovirus-associated TCR beta chains were confirmed in vitro to be specific for cytomegalovirus antigens. In a later analysis, TCR association rates were found to vary across HLA loci, with the most associated TCRs seen for DRB1 alleles and the fewest for HLA-C alleles. This cohort had only TCR beta chains sequenced, and the lack of alpha or paired-chain data limited which features could be detected. In a later analysis, most CMV-associated TCR beta chains were found to appear HLA-restricted, with HLA associations seemingly driven largely by CMV exposure. In a later analysis, 15,000 to 20,000 TCR beta sequences were associated with specific HLA alleles at a false discovery rate of 0.05.

The cohort comprised more than 550 healthy bone marrow donors. All cohort members were sampled while nominally healthy, although unrecorded immune exposures were likely present. The donor tested CMV seronegative, placing the donor among the 350 or so seronegative members of the cohort. A peripheral blood sample was provided by each donor, and peripheral blood mononuclear cells were used for TCR beta sequencing. Genomic DNA extraction from the blood cell samples was performed with the Qiagen DNeasy Blood Extraction Kit. Library method: the immunoSEQ multiplex PCR assay. A mixture of 60 forward primers for TCR Vbeta segments and 13 reverse primers for TCR Jbeta segments was used in the multiplex PCR. The CDR3 region of rearranged TCR beta genes was amplified from genomic DNA by a multiplex PCR assay. The Illumina HiSeq System was used to sequence the amplified TCR beta libraries as 87-base-pair reads. The published analysis was carried out like this. A later analysis tallied tens of millions of unique TCR beta chains across the 666 repertoires, and around 12 million of those chains were shared by two or more donors. A nearest-neighbor algorithm error-corrected the raw reads and collapsed the reads into unique sequences, merging closely related sequences to remove PCR and sequencing errors. Alignment of CDR3 sequences to IMGT reference sequences was used to assign V, D and J gene segments. Each retained sequence needed at least a six-nucleotide match to both a V gene segment and a J gene segment. A rearrangement was called productive if the CDR3 had no stop codons and remained in frame with V and J, and every other rearrangement was called non-productive. CDR3 was defined according to IMGT convention as the region running from the second conserved V-encoded cysteine to the conserved J-encoded phenylalanine. The earlier analysis of about 500 of the donors excluded sequences that lacked an unambiguous match to a single V gene segment. An earlier analysis of about 590 of the donors classified V segments as functional when productive rearrangements were above 56.7% and as segregating when the standard deviation between donors was above 5%. A statistical classification framework was built for diagnosing cytomegalovirus status from the catalog of TCR beta chain sequences. A later analysis assigned V and J genes by comparing TCR nucleotide sequences with IMGT/GENE-DB human TR gene sequences. The TCRdist pipeline was used in a later analysis to assign CDR3 sequences and most-parsimonious VDJ recombination scenarios. In a later analysis, each TCR beta chain was defined by its CDR3 amino acid sequence together with its V-gene family, and reads without a unique V-gene family were excluded. In a later analysis, 450 to 600 highly shared, low-generation-probability nucleotide sequences were removed to address suspected cross-contamination and a sequencing artifact. In a later analysis, a clonal expansion index for each public chain was calculated from normalized within-repertoire ranks of inferred template counts. A later analysis computed generation probabilities with a VDJ recombination model fitted to out-of-frame rearrangements, and checked the results against IGoR. A later analysis scored TCR-TCR, TCR-HLA and TCR-CMV co-occurrence with hypergeometric tests, applying a repertoire-size bias correction to TCR pairs. To estimate false discovery rates, a later analysis permuted the HLA or CMV assignments 20 times. In a later analysis, co-occurring TCRs were grouped using DBSCAN, with TCRdist sequence similarity added in when clustering inside HLA-allele-positive subsets. For co-occurrence clustering, repertoires with fewer than 30,000 or more than 120,000 public chains were excluded, along with four or five repertoires with anomalous nucleotide sharing. In TCRdb, the immuneACCESS table is reduced to in-frame sequences with V and J assigned. These tables do not hold every clone; where another copy was compared, an unresolved V gene accounts for under half, and the others remain unexplained. V and J calls and clone size are given by that table; D and trimming were obtained from the DNA. Present in this sample are 150,000 to 250,000 clones, 82% of which were seen just once. Roughly 0.097% of the sample lies in the top ten.

Sequences SGHVS (CDR1) and FNYEAQ (CDR2) are obtained from the germline V gene. Inclusive of the bounding cysteine and phenylalanine, the CDR3 is 14 residues long. Only the CDR3 region is kept as DNA, spanning 42 bases read in frame from base 1. Comment on this clone: Its antigen target is currently unknown. At one end, the junction sequence differs from germline, possibly due to a read error.

Sequenced material: PBMCs. The V gene is TRBV7-6 and the J gene is TRBJ1-2, with TRBD1 perhaps the D gene, on 6 matching bases. The origin of this receptor is a boy aged 2-9 years in good health and CMV-seronegative. The sequenced DNA: TGTGCCAGCTCCCCTCAGGGGTTAAGCTATGACTACACCTTC. Its coded protein is CASSPQGLSYDYTF.